Listed below are T cell receptor beta chains from one sample, sequenced in a study of blood T cell repertoires in COVID-19. Data came from immunoSEQ multiplex PCR; TCRdb stores just in-frame clones and leaves some out. The table has around 190,000 clones, 88% seen once. Sequences were obtained from peripheral blood. The receptors stem from a man aged 25-45 years with acute or convalescent COVID-19. CDR3s include the opening cysteine and the closing phenylalanine or tryptophan. Each record gives: V gene, clone size, D gene, J gene, CDR3 DNA, CDR3 protein. D genes are given only for firm matches. Clone size appears in some rows only: once, few, many, or a class for an expanded clone.

v_call: TRBV5-5; clone_size: .; d_call: TRBD2; j_call: TRBJ2-3; cdr3_nt: TGTGCCAGCAGCTTGGTCCCGGGAGGTCCAGATACGCAGTATTTT; cdr3_aa: CASSLVPGGPDTQYF
v_call: TRBV30; clone_size: .; d_call: .; j_call: TRBJ2-7; cdr3_nt: TGTGCCGGGAGCCGGGTCCCCTCCTACGAGCAGTACTTC; cdr3_aa: CAGSRVPSYEQYF
v_call: TRBV10-2; clone_size: few; d_call: .; j_call: TRBJ1-1; cdr3_nt: TGCGCCAGCAAGGTAACAGGAAAAACTGAAGCTTTCTTT; cdr3_aa: CASKVTGKTEAFF
v_call: TRBV18; clone_size: .; d_call: TRBD1; j_call: TRBJ1-1; cdr3_nt: TGTGCCAGCTCACCACTACAGGGGGTGAACACTGAAGCTTTCTTT; cdr3_aa: CASSPLQGVNTEAFF
v_call: TRBV5-1; clone_size: .; d_call: TRBD2; j_call: TRBJ2-3; cdr3_nt: TGCGCCAGCAGCTTGGTGGGACTAGGCGGAGATACGCAGTATTTT; cdr3_aa: CASSLVGLGGDTQYF
v_call: TRBV28; clone_size: .; d_call: TRBD1; j_call: TRBJ2-2; cdr3_nt: TGTGCCAGCACACCCGCAGGGGGCACCGGGGAGCTGTTTTTT; cdr3_aa: CASTPAGGTGELFF
v_call: TRBV6-1; clone_size: .; d_call: .; j_call: TRBJ1-2; cdr3_nt: TGTGCCAGCAGTGAGTTGGGGGGTGGCGGCTACACCTTC; cdr3_aa: CASSELGGGGYTF
v_call: TRBV7-9; clone_size: .; d_call: .; j_call: TRBJ1-4; cdr3_nt: TGTGCCAGCAGCTTAGTAGGGAGGGCTCAAAAACTGTTTTTT; cdr3_aa: CASSLVGRAQKLFF
v_call: TRBV7-6; clone_size: few; d_call: .; j_call: TRBJ2-1; cdr3_nt: TGTGCCAGCAGCTTACTAAGCGGGTCCTACAATGAGCAGTTCTTC; cdr3_aa: CASSLLSGSYNEQFF
v_call: TRBV12-3/TRBV12-4; clone_size: .; d_call: TRBD1; j_call: TRBJ1-2; cdr3_nt: TGTGCCAGCAGTTTCTCGCAGGGGGCTGGCTACACCTTC; cdr3_aa: CASSFSQGAGYTF
v_call: TRBV4-1; clone_size: .; d_call: .; j_call: TRBJ2-7; cdr3_nt: TGCGCCAGCAGCCAAGGACAGCGCTACGAGCAGTACTTC; cdr3_aa: CASSQGQRYEQYF
v_call: TRBV14; clone_size: .; d_call: TRBD2; j_call: TRBJ2-1; cdr3_nt: TGTGCCAGCAGCCCCAGGAGACTAGCGGGGCAGATCGGCAATGAGCAGTTCTTC; cdr3_aa: CASSPRRLAGQIGNEQFF
v_call: TRBV4-2; clone_size: .; d_call: TRBD2; j_call: TRBJ2-7; cdr3_nt: TGTGCCAGCAGCCAAGATTCAGCGGGAGGCTCCTACGAGCAGTACTTC; cdr3_aa: CASSQDSAGGSYEQYF
v_call: TRBV30; clone_size: .; d_call: TRBD2; j_call: TRBJ2-5; cdr3_nt: TGTGCCTGGAGTATACGCCCCGCTAGCGGGATTCGTGGGACCCAGTACTTC; cdr3_aa: CAWSIRPASGIRGTQYF
v_call: TRBV10-3; clone_size: once; d_call: .; j_call: TRBJ1-2; cdr3_nt: TGTGCCATCAGTGACAGGGACTATGGCTACACCTTC; cdr3_aa: CAISDRDYGYTF
v_call: TRBV28; clone_size: .; d_call: .; j_call: TRBJ1-5; cdr3_nt: TGTGCCAGCAAGACCGGGATGGGCGTGTGGCCCCAGCATTTT; cdr3_aa: CASKTGMGVWPQHF
v_call: TRBV7-3; clone_size: .; d_call: TRBD2; j_call: TRBJ2-5; cdr3_nt: TGTGCCAGCAGCTTATCGGGAGGGGGACAAGAGACCCAGTACTTC; cdr3_aa: CASSLSGGGQETQYF
v_call: TRBV20-1; clone_size: .; d_call: .; j_call: TRBJ2-7; cdr3_nt: TGCAGTGCGCCGACAGGCTACGAGCAGTACTTC; cdr3_aa: CSAPTGYEQYF
v_call: TRBV11-2; clone_size: .; d_call: .; j_call: TRBJ2-7; cdr3_nt: TGTGCCAGCAGCTTAGGTACTAGCTTAGGGGAGCAGTACTTC; cdr3_aa: CASSLGTSLGEQYF
v_call: TRBV6-5; clone_size: .; d_call: .; j_call: TRBJ2-7; cdr3_nt: TGTGCCAGCAGGAGAATAAGTTCTAGCTCCTACGAGCAGTACTTC; cdr3_aa: CASRRISSSSYEQYF
v_call: TRBV27; clone_size: .; d_call: TRBD1; j_call: TRBJ1-5; cdr3_nt: TGTGCCAGCAGGACAGGGAGGCAGCCCCAGCATTTT; cdr3_aa: CASRTGRQPQHF
v_call: TRBV6-5; clone_size: .; d_call: TRBD1; j_call: TRBJ1-4; cdr3_nt: TGTGCCAGCAGTACACAGGGGGCAGAGGACGAAAAACTGTTTTTT; cdr3_aa: CASSTQGAEDEKLFF
v_call: TRBV15; clone_size: .; d_call: .; j_call: TRBJ1-6; cdr3_nt: TGTGCCACCAGCAGAGAGGGCCGCCTAAATTCACCCCTCCACTTT; cdr3_aa: CATSREGRLNSPLHF
v_call: TRBV19; clone_size: .; d_call: .; j_call: TRBJ2-7; cdr3_nt: TGTGCCAGTAGTATCTCGGGGACAACGTCCGAGCAGTACTTC; cdr3_aa: CASSISGTTSEQYF
v_call: TRBV19; clone_size: .; d_call: .; j_call: TRBJ1-4; cdr3_nt: TGTGCCAGTAGTGTCTGGGCCTTGGATGAAAAACTGTTTTTT; cdr3_aa: CASSVWALDEKLFF
v_call: TRBV6-5; clone_size: .; d_call: .; j_call: TRBJ1-5; cdr3_nt: TGTGCCAGCAGTTCGGGAAGGGGGTGGGATCAGCCCCAGCATTTT; cdr3_aa: CASSSGRGWDQPQHF
v_call: TRBV5-1; clone_size: .; d_call: .; j_call: TRBJ2-7; cdr3_nt: TGCGCCAGCAGCTCGTCCCCCGGGGGTACCAACTACGAGCAGTACTTC; cdr3_aa: CASSSSPGGTNYEQYF
v_call: TRBV5-1; clone_size: .; d_call: .; j_call: TRBJ2-7; cdr3_nt: TGCGCCAGCAGCAAAGGCGGAGACAGCTCCTACGAGCAGTACTTC; cdr3_aa: CASSKGGDSSYEQYF
v_call: TRBV29-1; clone_size: .; d_call: .; j_call: TRBJ2-7; cdr3_nt: TGCAGCGTCCGGACAGCCCCCTACGAGCAGTACTTC; cdr3_aa: CSVRTAPYEQYF
v_call: TRBV18; clone_size: few; d_call: TRBD1; j_call: TRBJ1-5; cdr3_nt: TGTGCCAGCTCACCACCAGGGTTAGCAGGGGGCGAGATGAGAAATCAGCCCCAGCATTTT; cdr3_aa: CASSPPGLAGGEMRNQPQHF
v_call: TRBV7-3; clone_size: .; d_call: .; j_call: TRBJ1-1; cdr3_nt: TGTGCCAGCAGTTCACAGCCGAACACTGAAGCTTTCTTT; cdr3_aa: CASSSQPNTEAFF
v_call: TRBV7-3; clone_size: .; d_call: TRBD1; j_call: TRBJ1-2; cdr3_nt: TGTGCCAGCAGCTCACCCGGACAGGATGGAGGCTACACCTTC; cdr3_aa: CASSSPGQDGGYTF
v_call: TRBV14; clone_size: .; d_call: TRBD1; j_call: TRBJ1-1; cdr3_nt: TGTGCCAGCAGCCCTCAATTCCCGGGACAGGGCAGTGAAGCTTTCTTT; cdr3_aa: CASSPQFPGQGSEAFF
v_call: TRBV7-2; clone_size: .; d_call: .; j_call: TRBJ1-2; cdr3_nt: TGTGCCAGCAGCCCCGAGCCAGGGGCCGGCGGCTACACCTTC; cdr3_aa: CASSPEPGAGGYTF
v_call: TRBV6-5; clone_size: .; d_call: TRBD1; j_call: TRBJ2-7; cdr3_nt: TGTGCCAGCAGTTACCGGACAGGGGATCTGTACGAGCAGTACTTC; cdr3_aa: CASSYRTGDLYEQYF
v_call: TRBV2; clone_size: .; d_call: .; j_call: TRBJ2-2; cdr3_nt: TGTGCCAGCGGCGACGCACAGGGTAGCACCGGGGAGCTGTTTTTT; cdr3_aa: CASGDAQGSTGELFF
v_call: TRBV28; clone_size: .; d_call: .; j_call: TRBJ1-6; cdr3_nt: TGTGCCAGCAGGAATGGAGATTCACCCCTCCACTTT; cdr3_aa: CASRNGDSPLHF
v_call: TRBV19; clone_size: .; d_call: .; j_call: TRBJ1-1; cdr3_nt: TGTGCCAGTAGTGCTCAGGGGAGAGGTGAAGCTTTCTTT; cdr3_aa: CASSAQGRGEAFF
v_call: TRBV11-2; clone_size: .; d_call: TRBD2; j_call: TRBJ2-5; cdr3_nt: TGTGCCAGCGCGCCAGGGACTAGCGGGAGGGCCGTAGAGACCCAGTACTTC; cdr3_aa: CASAPGTSGRAVETQYF
v_call: TRBV28; clone_size: .; d_call: .; j_call: TRBJ2-1; cdr3_nt: TGTGCCAGCAGTTTCGAGTTCTTC; cdr3_aa: CASSFEFF
v_call: TRBV5-1; clone_size: .; d_call: .; j_call: TRBJ1-2; cdr3_nt: TGCGCCAGCAGCTTGTCCGACACCTATGGCTACACCTTC; cdr3_aa: CASSLSDTYGYTF
v_call: TRBV5-1; clone_size: .; d_call: .; j_call: TRBJ2-7; cdr3_nt: TGCGCCAGCAGCTTGTTCGTGGGGCTCGACGAGCAGTACTTC; cdr3_aa: CASSLFVGLDEQYF
v_call: TRBV9; clone_size: .; d_call: .; j_call: TRBJ1-1; cdr3_nt: TGTGCCAGCAGCGTAGGCCAGGGTCTCTCTCATCCTGAAGCTTTCTTT; cdr3_aa: CASSVGQGLSHPEAFF
v_call: TRBV29-1; clone_size: once; d_call: .; j_call: TRBJ2-2; cdr3_nt: TGCAGCGTTGAGACCCGTGGGTGGGGCGCCGGGGAGCTGTTTTTT; cdr3_aa: CSVETRGWGAGELFF
v_call: TRBV11-2; clone_size: .; d_call: .; j_call: TRBJ2-5; cdr3_nt: TGTGCCAGCATCAAAAAAGGGCGGGGAAAGCCGACCCAGTACTTC; cdr3_aa: CASIKKGRGKPTQYF
v_call: TRBV6-2/TRBV6-3; clone_size: .; d_call: .; j_call: TRBJ2-2; cdr3_nt: TGTGCCAGCAGTTATGACTTCGTTGGGTGGACCGGGGAGCTGTTTTTT; cdr3_aa: CASSYDFVGWTGELFF
v_call: TRBV28; clone_size: .; d_call: .; j_call: TRBJ2-3; cdr3_nt: TGTGCCAGCAGCTATAGCACAGATACGCAGTATTTT; cdr3_aa: CASSYSTDTQYF
v_call: TRBV5-4; clone_size: .; d_call: TRBD2; j_call: TRBJ2-3; cdr3_nt: TGTGCCAGCAGCCCCGGGACTAGCGGGACCCCAGATACGCAGTATTTT; cdr3_aa: CASSPGTSGTPDTQYF
v_call: TRBV5-4; clone_size: .; d_call: TRBD2; j_call: TRBJ2-7; cdr3_nt: TGTGCCAGCAGCTTGGGTTCTAGCGGGACCTACTACGAGCAGTACTTC; cdr3_aa: CASSLGSSGTYYEQYF
v_call: TRBV10-3; clone_size: .; d_call: TRBD2; j_call: TRBJ2-7; cdr3_nt: TGTGCCATCAGTGAGTCGGTTGGTAGCGGGGCCAACTCCTACGAGCAGTACTTC; cdr3_aa: CAISESVGSGANSYEQYF
v_call: TRBV27; clone_size: .; d_call: .; j_call: TRBJ1-2; cdr3_nt: TGTGCCAGCAGTTCCACACAGGTTAACTATGGCTACACCTTC; cdr3_aa: CASSSTQVNYGYTF
v_call: TRBV19; clone_size: .; d_call: .; j_call: TRBJ1-3; cdr3_nt: TGTGCCAGCTCATTCCAAGGGGACAGAAACACCATATATTTT; cdr3_aa: CASSFQGDRNTIYF
v_call: TRBV19; clone_size: .; d_call: TRBD2; j_call: TRBJ2-2; cdr3_nt: TGTGCCAGTAGTACCGGGAGGGTCGCCGGGGAGCTGTTTTTT; cdr3_aa: CASSTGRVAGELFF
v_call: TRBV7-9; clone_size: .; d_call: .; j_call: TRBJ2-3; cdr3_nt: TGTGCCAGCAGCTTCCCCCTACTAGAATGGGAAGATACGCAGTATTTT; cdr3_aa: CASSFPLLEWEDTQYF
v_call: TRBV3-1/TRBV3-2; clone_size: .; d_call: TRBD2; j_call: TRBJ2-3; cdr3_nt: TGTGCCAGCAGATTCAGCGGGGGGACGACAGATACGCAGTATTTT; cdr3_aa: CASRFSGGTTDTQYF
v_call: TRBV9; clone_size: .; d_call: TRBD2; j_call: TRBJ2-5; cdr3_nt: TGTGCCAGCAGCGTATGGAGCGGGGGGGGAGAAGAGACCCAGTACTTC; cdr3_aa: CASSVWSGGGEETQYF